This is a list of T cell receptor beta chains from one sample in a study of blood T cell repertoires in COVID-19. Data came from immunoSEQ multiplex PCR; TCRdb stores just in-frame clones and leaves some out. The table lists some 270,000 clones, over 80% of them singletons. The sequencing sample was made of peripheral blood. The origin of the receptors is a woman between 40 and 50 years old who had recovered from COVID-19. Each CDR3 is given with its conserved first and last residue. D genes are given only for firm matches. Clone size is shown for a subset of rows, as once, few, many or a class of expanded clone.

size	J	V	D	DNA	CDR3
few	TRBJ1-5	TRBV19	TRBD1	TGTGCCAGTAGTATAGGGGGAACAGGGGGCGTTCAGCCCCAGCATTTT	CASSIGGTGGVQPQHF
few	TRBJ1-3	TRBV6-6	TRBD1	TGTGCCAGCAGTTCCGGACAGGAGAGAAACACCATATATTTT	CASSSGQERNTIYF
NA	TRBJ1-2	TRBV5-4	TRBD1	TGTGCCAGCAGCTTGGGAAGGACAGGCTATGGCTACACCTTC	CASSLGRTGYGYTF
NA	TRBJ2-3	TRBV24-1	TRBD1	TGTGCCACCAGTGAGGGGACAGGCACAGATACGCAGTATTTT	CATSEGTGTDTQYF
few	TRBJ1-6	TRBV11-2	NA	TGTGCCAGCAGCATCCTCAATTCACCCCTCCACTTT	CASSILNSPLHF
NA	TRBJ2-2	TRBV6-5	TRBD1	TGTGCCAGCACCGGGACAGGGATCACCGGGGAGCTGTTTTTT	CASTGTGITGELFF
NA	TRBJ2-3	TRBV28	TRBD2	TGTGCCAGCAGAAACCACAATTGGGCTAGCGGAGACCGCACAGATACGCAGTATTTT	CASRNHNWASGDRTDTQYF
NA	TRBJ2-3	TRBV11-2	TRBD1	TGTGCCAGCAGCCAGGACAGGGGGCGTTCAGTGGCAGATACGCAGTATTTT	CASSQDRGRSVADTQYF
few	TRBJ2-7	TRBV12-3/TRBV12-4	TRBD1	TGTGCCAGCAGACCGACAGGGTCCTACGAGCAGTACTTC	CASRPTGSYEQYF
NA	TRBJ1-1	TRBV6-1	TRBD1	TGTGCCAGCAGTACAGGGGACACTGAAGCTTTCTTT	CASSTGDTEAFF
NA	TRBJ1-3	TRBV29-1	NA	TGCAGCGTTGAAGATTATGGAAACACCATATATTTT	CSVEDYGNTIYF
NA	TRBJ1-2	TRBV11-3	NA	TGTGCCAGCAGCGAGAGCAGGGCTAACTATGGCTACACCTTC	CASSESRANYGYTF
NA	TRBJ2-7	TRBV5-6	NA	TGTGCCAGCAGCTTTTCCGGGTTAGGCGAGCAGTACTTC	CASSFSGLGEQYF
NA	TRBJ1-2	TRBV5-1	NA	TGCGCCAGCAGCTTGTATGGGTTGGGGGACTCCTATGGCTACACCTTC	CASSLYGLGDSYGYTF
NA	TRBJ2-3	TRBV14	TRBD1	TGTGCCAGCAGCCGGGACAGCAGCACAGATACGCAGTATTTT	CASSRDSSTDTQYF
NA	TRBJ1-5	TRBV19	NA	TGTGCCACCCGGGGAGGGGCCCAGCCCCAGCATTTT	CATRGGAQPQHF
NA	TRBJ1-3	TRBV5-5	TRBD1	TGTGCCAGCAGCCCCCAGACAGGGGCTGGAAACACCATATATTTT	CASSPQTGAGNTIYF
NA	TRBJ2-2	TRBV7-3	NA	TGTGCCAGCAGCCTCCCGGGGTCCGGGGAGCTGTTTTTT	CASSLPGSGELFF
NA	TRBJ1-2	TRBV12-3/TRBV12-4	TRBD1	TGTGCCAGCAGTCAGACAGGGGGCTATGGCTACACCTTC	CASSQTGGYGYTF
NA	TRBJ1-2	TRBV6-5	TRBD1	TGTGCCAGCAGGGACAGGGCTAACTATGGCTACACCTTC	CASRDRANYGYTF
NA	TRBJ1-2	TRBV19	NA	TGTGCCAGTAGTCCCCAACAGGCTTCTAACTATGGCTACACCTTC	CASSPQQASNYGYTF
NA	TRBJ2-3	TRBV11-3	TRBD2	TGTGCCAGCAGTCCCCACCCACTAGCGGGGAGCACAGATACGCAGTATTTT	CASSPHPLAGSTDTQYF
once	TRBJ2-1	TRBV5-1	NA	TGCGCCAGCAGCTTACAAACGACAGGACCCGAGCAGTTCTTC	CASSLQTTGPEQFF
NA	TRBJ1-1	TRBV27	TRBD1	TGTGCCAGCAGACTAAGGGGGCGCGGGTTCGAAGCTTTCTTT	CASRLRGRGFEAFF
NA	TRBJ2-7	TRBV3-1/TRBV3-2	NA	TGTGCCAGCAGCCAACAACCCCCCGGCTACGAGCAGTACTTC	CASSQQPPGYEQYF
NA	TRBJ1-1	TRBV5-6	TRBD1	TGTGCCAGCAGCTTGACAGGGGATGAAGCTTTCTTT	CASSLTGDEAFF
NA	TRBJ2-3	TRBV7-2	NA	TGTGCCAGCAGTTCAAGGGGGGGTACGCAGTATTTT	CASSSRGGTQYF
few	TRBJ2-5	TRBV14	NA	TGTGCCAGCAGCGCCTCCCGGCAGGGGGGAGTCGAGACCCAGTACTTC	CASSASRQGGVETQYF
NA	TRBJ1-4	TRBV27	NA	TGTGCCAGCACTCCCTGGCCAGGGGCAGCGGAAAAACTGTTTTTT	CASTPWPGAAEKLFF
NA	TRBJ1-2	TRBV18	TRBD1	TGTGCCAGCTCCCGACAGGGGGATCTTAGCTATGGCTACACCTTC	CASSRQGDLSYGYTF
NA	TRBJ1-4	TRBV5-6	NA	TGTGCCAGCAGCATGCGTCCTCGTTTTAATGAAAAACTGTTTTTT	CASSMRPRFNEKLFF
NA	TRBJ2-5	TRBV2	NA	TGTGCCCGTTCACAGGGCGTTGCGGAGACCCAGTACTTC	CARSQGVAETQYF
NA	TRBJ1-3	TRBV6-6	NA	TGTGCCAGCATGTCCGGGGCTGGAAACACCATATATTTT	CASMSGAGNTIYF
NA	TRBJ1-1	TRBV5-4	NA	TGTGCCAGCAGCCTTAACACTGAAGCTTTCTTT	CASSLNTEAFF
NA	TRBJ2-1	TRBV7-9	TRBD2	TGTGCCAGCACCCGCCTAGCGGGGGGTTACAATGAGCAGTTCTTC	CASTRLAGGYNEQFF
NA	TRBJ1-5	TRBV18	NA	TGTGCCAGCTCCCCAGCGGGTAATCAGCCCCAGCATTTT	CASSPAGNQPQHF
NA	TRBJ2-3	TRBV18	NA	TGTGCCAGCTCATCCCGGGACACCACAGATACGCAGTATTTT	CASSSRDTTDTQYF
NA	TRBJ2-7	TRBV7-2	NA	TGTGCCAGCAGCAAGACAGTTCTCTCCTACGAGCAGTACTTC	CASSKTVLSYEQYF
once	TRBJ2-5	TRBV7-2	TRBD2	TGTGCCAGCAGCTTAGCCGGGACTAGCTTCGAGACCCAGTACTTC	CASSLAGTSFETQYF
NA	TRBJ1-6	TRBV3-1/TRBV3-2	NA	TGTGCCAGCAGCCAAGGCGGGACGATTGGTTCACCCCTCCACTTT	CASSQGGTIGSPLHF
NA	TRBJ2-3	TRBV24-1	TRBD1	TGTGCCACCAGTGATAACGGACAGGGGGCTAGCACAGATACGCAGTATTTT	CATSDNGQGASTDTQYF
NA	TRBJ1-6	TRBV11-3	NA	TGTGCCAGCAGCCGAGATGGACAGTATAATTCACCCCTCCACTTT	CASSRDGQYNSPLHF
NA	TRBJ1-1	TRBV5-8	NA	TGTGCCAGCAGCTTGTTTCAGAATTCGAACACTGAAGCTTTCTTT	CASSLFQNSNTEAFF
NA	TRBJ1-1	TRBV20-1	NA	TGCAGTGCAGGGACTATTCCTGAAGCTTTCTTT	CSAGTIPEAFF
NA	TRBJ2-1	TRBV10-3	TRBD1	TGTGCCATCAGTGACCCCGGGACAGGGGGGTACAATGAGCAGTTCTTC	CAISDPGTGGYNEQFF
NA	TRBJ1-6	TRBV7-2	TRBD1	TGTGCCAGCAGCTTAGCCCAGGGGGGTATTAGTTCACCCCTCCACTTT	CASSLAQGGISSPLHF
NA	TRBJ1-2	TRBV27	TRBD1	TGTGCCAGCAGTTTTGTGTCGACAGGGAACTATGGCTACACCTTC	CASSFVSTGNYGYTF
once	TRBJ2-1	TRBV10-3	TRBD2	TGTGCCATCAGTGAGAGGACTAGCTGGGGCCATGAGCAGTTCTTC	CAISERTSWGHEQFF
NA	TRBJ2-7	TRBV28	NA	TGTGCCACCTCCCCGGGGGACCGCTCTTACGAGCAGTACTTC	CATSPGDRSYEQYF
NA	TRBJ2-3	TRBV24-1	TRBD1	TGTGCCACCAGTGACCCGGGACAGGTTACAGATACGCAGTATTTT	CATSDPGQVTDTQYF
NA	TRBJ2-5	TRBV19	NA	TGTGCCAGTAGTATTATGGGGGGAGAGACCCAGTACTTC	CASSIMGGETQYF
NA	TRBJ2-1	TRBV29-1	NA	TGCAGCGTTGAAGAGTTAGGACACTCCAGCTCCTACAATGAGCAGTTCTTC	CSVEELGHSSSYNEQFF
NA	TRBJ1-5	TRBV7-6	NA	TGTGCCAGCAGCCCAAGCGCCGGTAATCAGCCCCAGCATTTT	CASSPSAGNQPQHF
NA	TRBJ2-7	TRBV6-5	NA	TGTGCCAGCAGTTACACAACGGGTTACGAGCAGTACTTC	CASSYTTGYEQYF
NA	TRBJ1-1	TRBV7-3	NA	TGTGCCAGCAGCGCCACACAGGATATGACTGAAGCTTTCTTT	CASSATQDMTEAFF